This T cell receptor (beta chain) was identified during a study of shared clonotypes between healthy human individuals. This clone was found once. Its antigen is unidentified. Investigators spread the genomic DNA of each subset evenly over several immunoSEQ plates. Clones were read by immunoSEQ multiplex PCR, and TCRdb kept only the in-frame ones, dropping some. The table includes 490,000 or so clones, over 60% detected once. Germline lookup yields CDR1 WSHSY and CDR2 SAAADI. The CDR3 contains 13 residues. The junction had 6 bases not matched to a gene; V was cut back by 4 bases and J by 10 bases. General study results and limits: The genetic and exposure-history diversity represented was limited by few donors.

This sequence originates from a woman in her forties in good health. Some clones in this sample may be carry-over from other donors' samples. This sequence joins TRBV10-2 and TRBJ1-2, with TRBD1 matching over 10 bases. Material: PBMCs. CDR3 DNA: TGCGCCAGCAGTGGGGACAGGGGATCTGACTACACCTTC. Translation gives CASSGDRGSDYTF.